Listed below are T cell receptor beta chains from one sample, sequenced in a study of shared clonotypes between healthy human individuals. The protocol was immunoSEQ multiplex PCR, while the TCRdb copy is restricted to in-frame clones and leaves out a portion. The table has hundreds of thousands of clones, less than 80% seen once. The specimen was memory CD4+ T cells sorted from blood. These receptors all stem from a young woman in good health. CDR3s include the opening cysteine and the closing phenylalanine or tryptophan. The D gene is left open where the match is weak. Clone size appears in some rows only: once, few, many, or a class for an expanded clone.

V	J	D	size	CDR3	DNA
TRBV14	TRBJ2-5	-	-	CASSHYASQETQYF	TGTGCCAGCAGCCACTATGCAAGCCAGGAGACCCAGTACTTC
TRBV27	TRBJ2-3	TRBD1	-	CASSHRDRVTDTQYF	TGTGCCAGCAGTCACCGGGACAGGGTAACGGATACGCAGTATTTT
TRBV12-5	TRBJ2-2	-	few	CASAKQGTGELFF	TGTGCTAGTGCTAAACAGGGTACCGGGGAGCTGTTTTTT
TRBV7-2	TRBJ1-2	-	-	CASSLWGGPYGYTF	TGTGCCAGCAGCTTATGGGGCGGTCCCTATGGCTACACCTTC
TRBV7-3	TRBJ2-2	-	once	CASSLNPLPNTGELFF	TGTGCCAGCAGCTTAAATCCCCTCCCCAACACCGGGGAGCTGTTTTTT
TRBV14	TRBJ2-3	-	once	CASSPRSRSTDTQYF	TGTGCCAGCAGCCCCCGTTCAAGAAGCACAGATACGCAGTATTTT
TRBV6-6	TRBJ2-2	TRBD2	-	CASSYGLAGGGELFF	TGTGCCAGCAGTTATGGACTAGCGGGAGGAGGGGAGCTGTTTTTT
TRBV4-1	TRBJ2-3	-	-	CASSQGGPEATDTQYF	TGCGCCAGCAGCCAGGGGGGACCCGAGGCCACAGATACGCAGTATTTT
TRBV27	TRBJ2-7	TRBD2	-	CASMTSGRSSYEQYF	TGTGCCAGCATGACTAGCGGGAGAAGCTCCTACGAGCAGTACTTC
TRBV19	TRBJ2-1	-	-	CASMRSRGPNEQFF	TGTGCCAGTATGAGGTCTAGGGGACCCAATGAGCAGTTCTTC
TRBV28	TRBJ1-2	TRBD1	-	CASSPPGQGVRHYGYTF	TGTGCCAGCAGTCCCCCGGGACAGGGGGTCAGGCACTATGGCTACACCTTC
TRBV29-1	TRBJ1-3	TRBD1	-	CSVVHRGSGNTIYF	TGCAGCGTTGTGCACAGGGGATCTGGAAACACCATATATTTT
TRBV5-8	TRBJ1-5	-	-	CASSLLTYVDSNQPQHF	TGTGCCAGCAGCTTGTTGACCTATGTGGATAGCAATCAGCCCCAGCATTTT
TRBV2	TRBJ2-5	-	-	CASSRLALQETQYF	TGTGCCAGCAGTCGGCTAGCGCTCCAAGAGACCCAGTACTTC
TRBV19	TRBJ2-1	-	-	CASNAWGSYNEQFF	TGTGCCAGTAATGCATGGGGGTCCTACAATGAGCAGTTCTTC
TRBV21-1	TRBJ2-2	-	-	CASSKVPGSGELFF	TGTGCCAGCAGCAAAGTTCCCGGGTCCGGGGAGCTGTTTTTT
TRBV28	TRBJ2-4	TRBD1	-	CASSPPMRTGKNIQYF	TGTGCCAGCAGTCCGCCCATGAGGACAGGGAAAAACATTCAGTACTTC
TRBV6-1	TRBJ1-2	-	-	CASSASRGGAGGYTF	TGTGCCAGCAGTGCCTCGAGGGGAGGAGCGGGCGGCTACACCTTC
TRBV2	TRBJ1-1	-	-	CASSLDQTVTEAFF	TGTGCCAGCAGTTTAGATCAAACGGTCACTGAAGCTTTCTTT
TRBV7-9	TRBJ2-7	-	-	CASSLATSINEQYF	TGTGCCAGCAGCTTAGCTACTAGCATCAACGAGCAGTACTTC
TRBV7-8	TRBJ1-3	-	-	CASSPTKQTWNTIYF	TGTGCCAGCAGCCCCACGAAGCAGACATGGAACACCATATATTTT
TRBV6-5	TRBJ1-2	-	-	CASSGPFRGYYGYTF	TGTGCCAGCAGCGGACCCTTCAGGGGTTACTATGGCTACACCTTC
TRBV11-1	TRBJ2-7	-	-	CASSLRGVVGEQYF	TGTGCCAGCAGCTTAAGGGGTGTTGTAGGGGAGCAGTACTTC
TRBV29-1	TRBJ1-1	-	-	CSEIYAFF	TGCAGCGAAATATATGCTTTCTTT
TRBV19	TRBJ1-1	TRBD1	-	CASSIGTGGLAEAFF	TGTGCCAGTAGTATCGGGACAGGGGGTCTGGCTGAAGCTTTCTTT
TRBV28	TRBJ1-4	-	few	CASSPVNEKLFF	TGTGCCAGCAGTCCCGTAAATGAAAAACTGTTTTTT
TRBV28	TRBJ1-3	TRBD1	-	CASGRQGSGNTIYF	TGTGCCAGCGGTAGACAGGGGTCTGGAAACACCATATATTTT
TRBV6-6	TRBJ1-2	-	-	CASSYGANYGYTF	TGTGCCAGCAGTTACGGGGCTAACTATGGCTACACCTTC
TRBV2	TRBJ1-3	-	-	CASRQGSGNTIYF	TGTGCCAGCAGGCAAGGCTCTGGAAACACCATATATTTT
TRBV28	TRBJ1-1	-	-	CASSSRQAHTEAFF	TGTGCCAGCAGTTCACGACAGGCCCACACTGAAGCTTTCTTT
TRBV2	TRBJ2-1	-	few	CASERGSQGNEQFF	TGTGCCAGCGAACGAGGCTCACAGGGCAATGAGCAGTTCTTC
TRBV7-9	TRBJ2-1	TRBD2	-	CASSLELAFSYNEQFF	TGTGCCAGCAGCTTAGAACTAGCGTTCTCCTACAATGAGCAGTTCTTC
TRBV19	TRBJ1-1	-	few	CASSWDTRLNTEAFF	TGTGCCAGTAGCTGGGACACGAGGCTGAACACTGAAGCTTTCTTT
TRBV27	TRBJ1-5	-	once	CASSFEGVGNQPQHF	TGTGCCAGCAGTTTCGAGGGGGTCGGCAATCAGCCCCAGCATTTT
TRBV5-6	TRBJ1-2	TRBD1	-	CASHKGAGANYGYTF	TGTGCCAGCCACAAGGGGGCGGGAGCCAACTATGGCTACACCTTC
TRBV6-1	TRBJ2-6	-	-	CASSEGRNGANVLTF	TGTGCCAGCAGTGAAGGGAGAAATGGGGCCAACGTCCTGACTTTC
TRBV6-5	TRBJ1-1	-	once	CASRPGENTEAFF	TGTGCCAGCAGACCAGGGGAGAACACTGAAGCTTTCTTT
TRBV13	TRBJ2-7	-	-	CASSLGFGLTYEQYF	TGTGCCAGCAGCTTAGGGTTTGGACTTACCTACGAGCAGTACTTC
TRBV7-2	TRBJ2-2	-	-	CASSLNSLLGQTGELFF	TGTGCCAGCAGCTTGAACAGCCTCCTAGGGCAGACCGGGGAGCTGTTTTTT
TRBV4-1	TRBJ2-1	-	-	CASSLSTLNEQFF	TGCGCCAGCAGCCTCAGTACGCTAAATGAGCAGTTCTTC
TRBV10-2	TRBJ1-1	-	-	CASTDTGRAEAFF	TGCGCCAGCACCGACACAGGGAGAGCTGAAGCTTTCTTT
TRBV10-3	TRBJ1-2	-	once	CAISDQTSNYGYTF	TGTGCCATCAGTGATCAGACATCTAACTATGGCTACACCTTC
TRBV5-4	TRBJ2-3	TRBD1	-	CASSWGGQGRYTDTQYF	TGTGCCAGCAGCTGGGGTGGACAGGGTCGTTACACAGATACGCAGTATTTT
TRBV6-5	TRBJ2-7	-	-	CASSYSIFGPDEQYF	TGTGCCAGCAGTTACTCGATCTTCGGTCCCGACGAGCAGTACTTC
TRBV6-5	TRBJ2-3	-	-	CASRPPRDADTQYF	TGTGCCAGCAGACCCCCTCGGGACGCAGATACGCAGTATTTT
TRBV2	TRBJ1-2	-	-	CASSENKGLWGLNYGYTF	TGTGCCAGCAGTGAAAATAAGGGTCTTTGGGGCCTTAACTATGGCTACACCTTC
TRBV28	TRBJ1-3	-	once	CASRAQEGSRSGNTIYF	TGTGCCAGCAGGGCCCAGGAGGGGTCGAGGTCTGGAAACACCATATATTTT
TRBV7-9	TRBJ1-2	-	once	CASSSFNRVTSGYTF	TGTGCCAGCAGCTCATTTAACAGGGTAACGTCTGGCTACACCTTC
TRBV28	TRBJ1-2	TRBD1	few	CASSHGRNRGGYGYTF	TGTGCCAGCAGCCACGGACGGAACAGGGGTGGCTATGGCTACACCTTC
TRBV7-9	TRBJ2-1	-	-	CASSLRGREQFF	TGTGCCAGCAGCCTCAGGGGTCGTGAGCAGTTCTTC
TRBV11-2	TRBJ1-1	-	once	CASSLAGTREAFF	TGTGCCAGCAGCTTAGCAGGGACCCGTGAAGCTTTCTTT
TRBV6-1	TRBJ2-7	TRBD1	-	CASSRTGYEQYF	TGTGCCAGCTCGAGGACAGGCTACGAGCAGTACTTC
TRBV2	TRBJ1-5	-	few	CASRAGVVGNQPQHF	TGTGCCAGCAGGGCAGGGGTGGTAGGCAATCAGCCCCAGCATTTT
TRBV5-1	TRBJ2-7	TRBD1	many	CASSPGWGQGAVAGSYEQYF	TGCGCCAGCAGCCCGGGTTGGGGACAGGGGGCTGTAGCGGGCTCCTACGAGCAGTACTTC
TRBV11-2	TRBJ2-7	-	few	CASSLGQLYEQYF	TGTGCCAGCAGCTTAGGTCAGCTCTACGAGCAGTACTTC
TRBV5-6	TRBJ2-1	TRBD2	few	CASSLVAGGRANNEQFF	TGTGCCAGCAGCTTGGTGGCGGGAGGCAGAGCTAACAATGAGCAGTTCTTC
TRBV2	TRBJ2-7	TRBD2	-	CASSVESSGSYEQYF	TGTGCCAGCAGTGTAGAGAGTAGCGGGAGTTACGAGCAGTACTTC